This record looks at one T cell receptor beta chain sequence and its context. Its specificity is unknown. Method: immunoSEQ multiplex PCR; TCRdb's copy keeps in-frame clones and lacks some. The profile shows 20,000 to 25,000 clones, under 80% of them singletons. The data were obtained in a study of CD4 T cells in relation to SARS-CoV-2 and coronaviruses. Study details: The negative reference was HIV-1 Nef peptide pool or peptide-free culture. Crossreactive spike epitopes shared across donors were mapped to their HLA restriction.

The unexposed donors gave CD4+ T cells in 2011-2018, prior to COVID-19. Isolation of CD4+ T cells took place after around eleven days in culture. The CDR3 runs to 16 residues. CDR1 and CDR2 (germline): SGHVS, FQNEAQ. J was trimmed by 2 bases and V by 5 bases; bases with no gene match: 9. Whole-study results and caveats: Each donor contributed either pre-pandemic or post-infection samples, not both.

The chain carries TRBV7-8 and TRBJ2-1; 7 bases match TRBD2. Material for sequencing was CD4+ T cells from PBMCs, cultured in vitro. The receptor was derived from a human donor in good health. This CDR3 reads CASSEQSSGTYNEQFF. The CDR3 DNA reads as TGTGCCAGCAGCGAACAATCTAGCGGAACCTACAATGAGCAGTTCTTC.